One sample yielded the 9 T cell receptor beta chains listed below, sequenced in a study of blood T cell repertoires in COVID-19. TCRdb keeps only in-frame clones here, not all; method: immunoSEQ multiplex PCR. Among about 170,000 clones listed, 88% were seen once. The sequenced material came from peripheral blood. All receptors derive from a man over 45 who had recovered from COVID-19.

V is TRBV7-2 and J is TRBJ1-2; 7 bases map to TRBD1. The CDR3 sequence is 15 residues long. Looked up from germline, CDR1 is SGHTA and CDR2 is FQGNSA. J was trimmed by 4 bases and V by 5 bases; bases with no gene match: 10. CDR3 region: CASSPGTDYLYGYTF. CDR3 in DNA: TGTGCCAGCAGCCCCGGGACAGATTACCTCTATGGCTACACCTTC.

The chain links TRBV19 to TRBJ1-5, with D possibly being TRBD1 (6 bases). V was shortened by 7 bases and J by 5 bases, with 12 bases between the two germline ends. The CDR3 totals 13 residues. Germline-derived CDR1 and CDR2 are LNHDA and SQIVND (reference sequence). CDR3 DNA: TGTGCCAGTAAGGTGCCAGGGGATCAGCCCCAGCATTTT. As protein: CASKVPGDQPQHF.

The genes are TRBV4-2 and TRBJ2-7; D is possibly TRBD1 (5 bases). The CDR3 is made up of 16 amino acids. Trimming removed 0 bases from V and 0 bases from J, with 12 bases in between. CDR1 LGHNA and CDR2 YNFKEQ come from the germline V gene. The CDR3 is CASSQDLAGRSYEQYF. In DNA form, the CDR3 reads TGTGCCAGCAGCCAAGATCTGGCAGGGCGCTCCTACGAGCAGTACTTC.

J is TRBJ1-6 and V is TRBV4-3; D remains unclear. Trimming took off 0 bases at V and 9 bases at J, with 15 bases between the two ends. The CDR3 sequence is 16 residues long. Germline V gives CDR1 LGHNA, CDR2 YSLEER. CDR3 nucleotide sequence: TGCGCCAGCAGCCAAGATAACAGCTTAGGGAGTTCACCCCTCCACTTT. This encodes CASSQDNSLGSSPLHF.

The chain is built from TRBV27 and TRBJ2-1; D is uncertain. CDR3 length equals 15 residues. V was trimmed by 5 bases and J by 3 bases, leaving 14 bases between them. From germline, CDR1 is MNHEY and CDR2 SMNVEV (reference sequence). The CDR3: CASSPLEAVYNEQFF. The CDR3 region has the DNA TGTGCCAGCAGTCCTCTAGAAGCAGTCTACAATGAGCAGTTCTTC.

The chain has TRBV5-1 and TRBJ1-5; 9 bases map to TRBD1. This CDR3 is built from 18 residues. Germline V gene data show CDR1 as SGHRS and CDR2 as YFSETQ. V dropped 1 base and J dropped 2; count of bases not matched to a gene: 10. CDR3 nucleotide sequence: TGCGCCAGCAGCTTGTCCCGGGACAGGGTTCGGGGCAATCAGCCCCAGCATTTT. Its protein is CASSLSRDRVRGNQPQHF.

The chain carries TRBV4-2 and TRBJ2-4; 7 nucleotides agree with TRBD1. V trimming: 4 bases; J trimming: 5 bases; junction bases outside the gene matches: 2. CDR1 LGHNA and CDR2 YNFKEQ come from the germline V gene. CDR3 length: 13 residues. The CDR3 nucleotides are TGTGCCAGCAGCCGAGACAGGGAAAACATTCAGTACTTC. This translates into CASSRDRENIQYF.

This chain links TRBV5-1 with TRBJ2-6; 10 nucleotides agree with TRBD1. CDR3 length equals 18 residues. The germline V gene encodes CDR1 SGHRS and CDR2 YFSETQ. With 5 bases clipped from V and 1 base from J, the junction kept 9 bases outside the gene matches. CDR3: CASRPRQGAYSGANVLTF. The CDR3, as DNA: TGCGCCAGCAGACCTCGACAGGGGGCTTATTCTGGGGCCAACGTCCTGACTTTC. Supplemented by reference TRBV5-1 and TRBJ2-6, the full variable domain reads KAGVTQTPRYLIKTRGQQVTLSCSPISGHRSVSWYQQTPGQGLQFLFEYFSETQRNKGNFPGRFSGRQFSNSRSEMNVSTLELGDSALYLCASRPRQGAYSGANVLTFGAGSRLTVL.

The gene calls are TRBV7-9 and TRBJ1-2, with D tentatively TRBD1 (6 bases). The CDR3 totals 13 residues. V shed 5 bases and J shed 3 bases, with 10 bases lying between them. CDR1 and CDR2 from the germline V gene are SEHNR and FQNEAQ (reference sequence). This CDR3 reads CASSPRQDYGYTF. The DNA for the CDR3 is TGTGCCAGCAGCCCTCGACAGGACTATGGCTACACCTTC.